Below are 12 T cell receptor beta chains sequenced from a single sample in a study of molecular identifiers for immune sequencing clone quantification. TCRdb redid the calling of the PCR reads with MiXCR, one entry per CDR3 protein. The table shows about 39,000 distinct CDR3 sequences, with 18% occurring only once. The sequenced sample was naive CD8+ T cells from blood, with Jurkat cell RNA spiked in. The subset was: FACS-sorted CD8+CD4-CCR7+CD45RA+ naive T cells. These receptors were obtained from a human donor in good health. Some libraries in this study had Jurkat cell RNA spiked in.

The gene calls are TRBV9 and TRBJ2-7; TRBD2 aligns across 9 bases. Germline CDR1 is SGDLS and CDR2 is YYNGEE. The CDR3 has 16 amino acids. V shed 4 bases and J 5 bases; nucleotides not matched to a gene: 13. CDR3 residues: CASSPRERGRAHEQYF. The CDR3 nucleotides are TGTGCCAGCAGCCCCCGTGAGCGCGGGAGGGCCCACGAGCAGTACTTC.

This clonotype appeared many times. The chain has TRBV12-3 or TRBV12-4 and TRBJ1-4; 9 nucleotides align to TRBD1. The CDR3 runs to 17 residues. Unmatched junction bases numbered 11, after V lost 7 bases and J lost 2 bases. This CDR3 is CASTWGQGSLTNEKLFF. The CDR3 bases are TGTGCCAGCACCTGGGGACAGGGAAGTTTGACTAATGAAAAACTGTTTTTT.

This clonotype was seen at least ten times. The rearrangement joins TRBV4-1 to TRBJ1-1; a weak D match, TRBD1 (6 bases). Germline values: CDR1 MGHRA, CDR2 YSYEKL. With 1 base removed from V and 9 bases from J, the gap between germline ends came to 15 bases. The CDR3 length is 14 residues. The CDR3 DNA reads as TGCGCCAGCAGCCAAGGATACGTCGGGACACAAGCTTTCTTT. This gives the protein CASSQGYVGTQAFF.

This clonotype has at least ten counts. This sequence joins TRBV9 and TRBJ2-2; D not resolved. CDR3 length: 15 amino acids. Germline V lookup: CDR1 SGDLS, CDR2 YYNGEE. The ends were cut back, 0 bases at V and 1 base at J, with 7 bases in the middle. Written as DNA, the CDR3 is TGTGCCAGCAGCGTAGTCCCGGGGAACACCGGGGAGCTGTTTTTT. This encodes CASSVVPGNTGELFF. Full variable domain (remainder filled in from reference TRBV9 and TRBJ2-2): DSGVTQTPKHLITATGQRVTLRCSPRSGDLSVYWYQQSLDQGLQFLIQYYNGEERAKGNILERFSAQQFPDLHSELNLSSLELGDSALYFCASSVVPGNTGELFFGEGSRLTVL.

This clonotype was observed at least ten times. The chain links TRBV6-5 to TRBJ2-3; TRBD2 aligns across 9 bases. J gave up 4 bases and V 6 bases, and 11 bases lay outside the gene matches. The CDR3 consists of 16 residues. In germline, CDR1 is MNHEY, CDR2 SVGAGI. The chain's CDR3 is CASRRSGTSISDTQYF. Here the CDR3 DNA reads TGTGCCAGCAGAAGGTCCGGGACTAGCATTTCAGATACGCAGTATTTT.

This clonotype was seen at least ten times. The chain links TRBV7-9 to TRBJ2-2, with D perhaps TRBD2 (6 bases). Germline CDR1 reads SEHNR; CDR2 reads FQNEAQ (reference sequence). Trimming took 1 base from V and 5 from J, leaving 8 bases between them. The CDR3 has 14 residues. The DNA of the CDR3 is TGTGCCAGCAGCTTAGTCGCGGGAACCGGGGAGCTGTTTTTT. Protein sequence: CASSLVAGTGELFF.

As DNA, the CDR3 is TGTGCCATCAGTGAACCGGGACAGGGGACCACAGATACGCAGTATTTT. Translating it yields CAISEPGQGTTDTQYF. The chain couples TRBV10-3 to TRBJ2-3; the match to TRBD1 covers 10 bases. This CDR3 is 16 amino acids long. CDR1 and CDR2 (germline): ENHRY, SYGVKD. J lost 2 bases, V lost 3 bases, and 5 bases had no gene match.

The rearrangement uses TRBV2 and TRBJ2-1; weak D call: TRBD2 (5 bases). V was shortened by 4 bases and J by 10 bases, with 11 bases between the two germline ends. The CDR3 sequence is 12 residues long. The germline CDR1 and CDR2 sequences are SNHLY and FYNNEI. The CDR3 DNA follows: TGTGCCAGCAGTGGAGGGTCTATAGAGCAGTTCTTC. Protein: CASSGGSIEQFF.

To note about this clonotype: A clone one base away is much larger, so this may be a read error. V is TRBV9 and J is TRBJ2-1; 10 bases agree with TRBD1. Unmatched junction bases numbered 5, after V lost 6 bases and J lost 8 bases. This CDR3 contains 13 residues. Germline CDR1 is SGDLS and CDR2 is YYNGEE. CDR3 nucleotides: TGTGCCAGCACCGGACAGGGGGTCTATGAGCAGTTCTTC. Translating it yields CASTGQGVYEQFF.

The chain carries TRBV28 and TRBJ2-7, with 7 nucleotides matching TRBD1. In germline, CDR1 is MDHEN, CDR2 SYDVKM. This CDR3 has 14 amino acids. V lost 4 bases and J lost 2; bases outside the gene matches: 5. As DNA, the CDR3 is TGTGCCAGCAGTTCCGACAGGGTTCCCTACGAGCAGTACTTC. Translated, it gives CASSSDRVPYEQYF.

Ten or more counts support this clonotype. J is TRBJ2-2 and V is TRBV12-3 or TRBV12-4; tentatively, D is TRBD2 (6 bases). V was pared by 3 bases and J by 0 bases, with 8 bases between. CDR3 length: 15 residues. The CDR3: CASSFLAPNTGELFF. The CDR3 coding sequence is TGTGCCAGCAGTTTTCTAGCGCCGAACACCGGGGAGCTGTTTTTT.

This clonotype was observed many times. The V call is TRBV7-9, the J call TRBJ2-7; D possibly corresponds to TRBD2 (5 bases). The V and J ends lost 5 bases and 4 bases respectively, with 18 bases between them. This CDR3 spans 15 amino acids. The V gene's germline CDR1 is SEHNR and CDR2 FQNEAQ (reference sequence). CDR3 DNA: TGTGCCAGCAGCGATCAAGGGTGGAGGCCTTACGAGCAGTACTTC. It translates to CASSDQGWRPYEQYF.